This TCR beta chain came from a study of response to subunit inactivated influenza vaccine. Study results and limitations: That few new T cells are recruited by each seasonal influenza vaccination was the authors' suggestion.

Germline V lookup: CDR1 LGHDT, CDR2 YNNKEL (reference sequence). V was shortened by 4 bases and J by 4 bases, with 13 bases between the two germline ends. The CDR3 covers 14 residues. In this sample, this clonotype turned up a few times. Its antigen is unknown. MiXCR, run by TCRdb on the RT-PCR reads, gives a single entry per CDR3 protein. The table includes under 550,000 distinct CDR3 sequences, approximately 7.1% detected once. The origin of this receptor is a man aged 45 to 70 who received an inactivated influenza vaccine. The chain joins TRBV3-1 to TRBJ1-2, with D uncertain. Sample: PBMCs from blood, taken 23 to 25 months after vaccination. The CDR3 DNA reads as TGTGCCAGCAGCCCTCGGCCCATGGGCTATGGCTACACCTTC. Its protein is CASSPRPMGYGYTF.